This TCR beta chain originates from a study of blood T cell repertoires in COVID-19. Turning to the study itself: Samples taken during acute and convalescent COVID-19 were collected in the United States, Italy and Spain. T cells, B-cell-depleted T cells, or PBMCs provided the cDNA or gDNA that served as material.

In the source study's methods: It was from reference gene primer amplification that nucleated cell counts were estimated. Data came from immunoSEQ multiplex PCR; TCRdb stores just in-frame clones and leaves some out. Clonal size and the V and J genes are those of that table, whereas D and trimming came from the DNA. The table includes 150,000 or so clones, roughly nine tenths detected once. In germline, CDR1 is SEHNR, CDR2 FQNEAQ (reference sequence). V trimming: 2 bases; J trimming: 5 bases; junction bases outside the gene matches: 10. This CDR3 spans 16 amino acids. This receptor was obtained from a woman aged 40-49 years with acute or convalescent COVID-19. What was sequenced was peripheral blood. The rearrangement uses TRBV7-9 and TRBJ2-3; the match to TRBD1 covers 7 bases. The chain's CDR3 is CASSLRGQAPGDTQYF. CDR3 sequence (DNA): TGTGCCAGCAGCTTAAGAGGACAGGCCCCGGGAGATACGCAGTATTTT.